Listed here are 16 T cell receptor beta chains from one sample, sequenced in a study of glioma-infiltrating T cells. Amplification of TCR alpha and beta CDR3 regions from RNA used iRepertoire nested multiplex PCR. TCRdb itself ran the multiplex PCR reads through MiXCR, one entry per CDR3 protein. This table holds under 200,000 distinct CDR3 sequences, around 42% found once. Sequences were obtained from glioma tissue, nonneoplastic brain tissue, or PBMCs (not recorded which). The source is a human donor with low-grade glioma or glioblastoma, undergoing nonglioma brain surgery, or in good health (not recorded which).

V is TRBV2 and J is TRBJ1-1; no reliable D call. The length of the CDR3 is 13 residues. Germline V lookup: CDR1 SNHLY, CDR2 FYNNEI. Trimming cost V 10 bases and J 1 base, with 13 bases left between them. The CDR3 is CATTYGRNTEAFF. CDR3 DNA sequence: TGTGCCACGACCTACGGGAGGAACACTGAAGCTTTCTTT.

J is TRBJ2-1 and V is TRBV6-5; TRBD2 agrees at 9 bases. With V trimmed by 6 bases and J by 6 bases, 9 bases remained unmatched. CDR3 length: 15 residues. Germline CDR1 is MNHEY and CDR2 is SVGAGI. CDR3 amino acids: CASRSEIAGANEQFF. The CDR3, as DNA: TGTGCCAGCAGGTCCGAAATAGCGGGGGCCAATGAGCAGTTCTTC.

V and J are TRBV29-1 and TRBJ2-1; TRBD2 is a possible D gene (6 bases). The V end lost 7 bases, the J end lost 9 bases, and 16 bases lay between the germline ends. CDR1 is SQVTM, CDR2 ANQGSEA, per germline. This CDR3 is built from 12 residues. The DNA of the CDR3 is TGCAGCGGAGAAAGGGCGGGGAGTGAGCAGTTCTTC. This gives the protein CSGERAGSEQFF.

This sequence joins TRBV18 and TRBJ2-7, with a possible D match to TRBD1 (5 bases). The ends were cut back, 3 bases at V and 0 bases at J, with 12 bases in the middle. The length of the CDR3 is 15 residues. Germline loops: CDR1 KGHSH, CDR2 LQKENI. CDR3 sequence (DNA): TGTGCCAGCTCACCTACAGGTACAGCCTCCTACGAGCAGTACTTC. Translating gives CASSPTGTASYEQYF.

Concerning this clonotype itself: This could be a read error, since a much larger clone is one nucleotide away. The rearrangement links TRBV29-1 to TRBJ2-1; D possibly corresponds to TRBD2 (6 bases). V shed 5 bases and J shed 14 bases, with 16 bases lying between them. The CDR3 runs 11 residues. The germline V gene encodes CDR1 SQVTM and CDR2 ANQGSEA. In DNA form, the CDR3 reads TGCAGCGTTAGTGCGGGAAGGGAGGAGTTCTTC. Amino acids: CSVSAGREEFF.

This clonotype was detected ten times or more. This sequence joins TRBV20-1 and TRBJ2-7; 10 bases match TRBD2. CDR1 DFQATT and CDR2 SNEGSKA come from the germline V gene (reference sequence). After removal of 5 bases from V and 3 bases from J, the junction contained 16 bases not matched to a gene. The CDR3 length is 17 residues. Here the CDR3 reads CSAPNHGLAGDVYEQYF. In DNA, the CDR3 is TGCAGTGCTCCGAACCACGGGCTAGCGGGAGATGTCTACGAGCAGTACTTC.

Points on this clonotype: At one end the junction does not follow the germline gene, possibly because of a read error. The chain joins TRBV11-3 to TRBJ2-7; D remains ambiguous. Germline V CDR1 and CDR2: SGHNT, YENEEA. This CDR3 has 15 residues. CDR3 DNA: TGTGCCAGCAGCTTAGATTCCAGCGCCTCCTACGAGCTGTACTTC. This translates into CASSLDSSASYELYF.

This clonotype was detected ten times or more. The chain recombines TRBV28 with TRBJ1-5; 7 nucleotides agree with TRBD1. Germline CDR1 and CDR2: MDHEN and SYDVKM. The CDR3 runs 16 residues. The ends lost 5 bases at V and 3 bases at J; junction bases unmatched: 10. The CDR3 reads CASSPPGQSFNQPQHF. In DNA, the CDR3 is TGTGCCAGCAGTCCTCCGGGACAGAGCTTCAATCAGCCCCAGCATTTT.

Points on this clonotype: With a much larger clone just one base away, this may be a read error. The chain combines TRBV20-1 with TRBJ2-1; 10 bases map to TRBD2. The CDR3 contains 15 residues. Germline CDR1 is DFQATT and CDR2 is SNEGSKA (reference sequence). V trimming: 7 bases; J trimming: 5 bases; junction bases outside the gene matches: 11. The CDR3: CSVTIGTSVNNEQFF. In DNA, the CDR3 is TGCAGTGTCACGATCGGGACTAGCGTTAACAATGAGCAGTTCTTC.

A few counts support this clonotype. This sequence joins TRBV18 and TRBJ2-5; D remains unclear. Trimming removed 4 bases from V and 1 base from J, with 13 bases in between. The length of the CDR3 is 15 residues. Looked up from germline, CDR1 is KGHSH and CDR2 is LQKENI. The CDR3 sequence: CASSHGSVAQETQYF. CDR3 nucleotide sequence: TGTGCCAGCTCACATGGAAGTGTGGCCCAAGAGACCCAGTACTTC. Together with reference TRBV18 and TRBJ2-5, the CDR3 gives the full variable domain: NAGVMQNPRHLVRRRGQEARLRCSPMKGHSHVYWYRQLPEEGLKFMVYLQKENIIDESGMPKERFSAEFPKEGPSILRIQQVVRGDSAAYFCASSHGSVAQETQYFGPGTRLLVL.

This clonotype was recorded many times. The rearrangement joins TRBV27 to TRBJ2-7; D remains unclear. With 6 bases removed from V and 2 bases from J, the gap between germline ends came to 11 bases. CDR3 length: 13 residues. CDR1 MNHEY and CDR2 SMNVEV come from the germline V gene (reference sequence). The CDR3 is CASSSGPAYEQYF. In DNA form, the CDR3 reads TGTGCCAGCAGCTCTGGACCGGCCTACGAGCAGTACTTC.

The V and J genes are TRBV3-1 and TRBJ2-7; no firm D call. The germline V gene encodes CDR1 LGHDT and CDR2 YNNKEL (reference sequence). With 4 bases removed from V and 6 bases from J, the gap between germline ends came to 7 bases. This CDR3 is built from 11 residues. The DNA for the CDR3 is TGTGCCAGCAGCCTCTTCTGCGAGCAGTACTTC. Translated: CASSLFCEQYF.

The chain uses TRBV20-1 and TRBJ2-3; D possibly corresponds to TRBD2 (6 bases). V lost 6 bases and J 2 bases, leaving 18 bases between the germline ends. The CDR3 spans 15 residues. The germline CDR1 and CDR2 sequences are DFQATT and SNEGSKA (reference sequence). The DNA of the CDR3 is TGCAGTGCCCCCCGGCGGGACCGAGCCACAGATACGCAGTATTTT. This gives the protein CSAPRRDRATDTQYF.

To note about this clonotype: This may come from a read error, since a much larger clone is one base off. The gene calls are TRBV27 and TRBJ2-7; D remains unclear. Trimming took off 6 bases at V and 6 bases at J, with 12 bases between the two ends. The CDR3 has 12 residues. From germline, CDR1 is MNHEY and CDR2 SMNVEV (reference sequence). The CDR3 DNA is TGTGCCAGCAGCCCGTGGGAACGCGAGCAGTACTTC. It specifies CASSPWEREQYF.

The chain uses TRBV7-8 and TRBJ2-5; maybe TRBD2 (7 bases). Per the germline V gene, CDR1 is SGHVS and CDR2 is FQNEAQ. This CDR3 spans 16 amino acids. The ends were cut back, 5 bases at V and 4 bases at J, with 20 bases in the middle. CDR3 region: CASSITRGGTPETQYF. The CDR3 nucleotides are TGTGCCAGCAGCATTACTAGGGGGGGGACACCAGAGACCCAGTACTTC.

The rearrangement links TRBV29-1 to TRBJ2-1; TRBD2 agrees at 12 bases. The CDR3 has 16 amino acids. V lost 0 bases, J lost 4 bases, and 4 bases stayed unmatched. Germline lookup yields CDR1 SQVTM and CDR2 ANQGSEA. CDR3 protein: CSVEEETSGSYNEQFF. The CDR3 DNA follows: TGCAGCGTTGAAGAAGAGACTAGCGGGAGTTACAATGAGCAGTTCTTC.